This entry concerns a single T cell receptor beta chain. This entry comes from a study of control samples from healthy donors and cancer patients. The assay was immunoSEQ multiplex PCR, and TCRdb's table has in-frame clones only and misses some. The data show around 110,000 clones, 88% seen once. CDR1 is SGDLS, CDR2 YYNGEE, per germline. CDR3 size: 14 residues. Trimming removed 3 bases at V and 5 bases at J, with 13 bases between. The rearrangement links TRBV9 to TRBJ2-3; D call uncertain. The sequenced sample consisted of blood. The TCR comes from a woman aged 70 to 79 in good health. The CDR3 DNA sequence: TGTGCCAGCAGCGGAGGACCGGCGCAAGATACGCAGTATTTT. This codes for CASSGGPAQDTQYF.